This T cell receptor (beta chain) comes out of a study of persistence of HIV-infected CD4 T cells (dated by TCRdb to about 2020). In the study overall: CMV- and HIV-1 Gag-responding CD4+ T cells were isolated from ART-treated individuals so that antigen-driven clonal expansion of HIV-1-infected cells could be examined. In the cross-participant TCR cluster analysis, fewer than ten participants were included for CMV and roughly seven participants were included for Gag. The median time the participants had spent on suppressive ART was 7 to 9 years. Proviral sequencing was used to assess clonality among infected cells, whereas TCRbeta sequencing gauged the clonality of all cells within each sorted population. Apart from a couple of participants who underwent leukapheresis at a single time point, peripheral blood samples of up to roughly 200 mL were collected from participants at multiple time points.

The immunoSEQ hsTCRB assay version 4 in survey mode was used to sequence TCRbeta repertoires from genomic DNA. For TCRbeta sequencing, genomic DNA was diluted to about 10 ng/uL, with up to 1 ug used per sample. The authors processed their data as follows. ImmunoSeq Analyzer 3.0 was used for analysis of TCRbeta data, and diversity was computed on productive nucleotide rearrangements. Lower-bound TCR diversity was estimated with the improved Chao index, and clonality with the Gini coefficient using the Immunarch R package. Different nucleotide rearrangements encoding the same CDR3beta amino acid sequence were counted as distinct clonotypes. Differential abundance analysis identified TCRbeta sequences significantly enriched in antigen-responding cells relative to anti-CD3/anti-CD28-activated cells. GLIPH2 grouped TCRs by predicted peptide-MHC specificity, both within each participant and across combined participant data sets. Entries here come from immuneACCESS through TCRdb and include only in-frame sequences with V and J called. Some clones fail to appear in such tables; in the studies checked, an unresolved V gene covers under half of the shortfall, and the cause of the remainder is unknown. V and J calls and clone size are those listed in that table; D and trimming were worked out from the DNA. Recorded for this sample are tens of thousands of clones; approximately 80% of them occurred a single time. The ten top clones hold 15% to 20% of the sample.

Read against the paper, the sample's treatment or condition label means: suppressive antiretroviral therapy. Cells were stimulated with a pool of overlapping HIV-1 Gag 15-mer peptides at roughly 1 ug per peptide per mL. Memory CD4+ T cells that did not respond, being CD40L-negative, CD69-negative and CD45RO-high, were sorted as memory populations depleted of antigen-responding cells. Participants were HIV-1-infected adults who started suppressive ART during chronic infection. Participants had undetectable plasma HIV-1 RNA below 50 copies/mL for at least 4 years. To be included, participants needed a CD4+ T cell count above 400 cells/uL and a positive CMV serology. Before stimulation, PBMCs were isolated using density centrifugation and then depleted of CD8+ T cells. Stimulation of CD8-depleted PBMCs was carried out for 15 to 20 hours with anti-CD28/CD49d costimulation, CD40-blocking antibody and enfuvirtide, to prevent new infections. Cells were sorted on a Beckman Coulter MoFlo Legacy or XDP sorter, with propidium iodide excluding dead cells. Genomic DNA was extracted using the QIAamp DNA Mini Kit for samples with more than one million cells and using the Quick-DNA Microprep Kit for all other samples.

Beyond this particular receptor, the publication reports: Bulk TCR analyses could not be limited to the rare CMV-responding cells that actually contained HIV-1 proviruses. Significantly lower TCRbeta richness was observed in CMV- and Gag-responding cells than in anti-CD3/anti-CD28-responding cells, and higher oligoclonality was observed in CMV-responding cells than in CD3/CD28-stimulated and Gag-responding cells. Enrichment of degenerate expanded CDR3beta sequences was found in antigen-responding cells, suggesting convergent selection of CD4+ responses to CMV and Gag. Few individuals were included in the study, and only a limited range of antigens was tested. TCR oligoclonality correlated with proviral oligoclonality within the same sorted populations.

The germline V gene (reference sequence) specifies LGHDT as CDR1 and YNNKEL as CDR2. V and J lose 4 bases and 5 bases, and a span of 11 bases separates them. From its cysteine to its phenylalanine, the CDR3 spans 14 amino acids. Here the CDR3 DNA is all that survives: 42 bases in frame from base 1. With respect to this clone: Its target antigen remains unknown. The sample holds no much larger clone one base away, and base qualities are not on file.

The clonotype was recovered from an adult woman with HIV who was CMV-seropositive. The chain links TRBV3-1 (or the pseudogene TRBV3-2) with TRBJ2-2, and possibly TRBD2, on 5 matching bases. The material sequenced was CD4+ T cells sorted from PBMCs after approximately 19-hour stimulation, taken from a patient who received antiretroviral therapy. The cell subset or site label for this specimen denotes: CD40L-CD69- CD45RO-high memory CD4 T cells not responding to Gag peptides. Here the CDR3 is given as CASSLERGTGELFF. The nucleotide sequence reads TGTGCCAGCAGCCTTGAACGAGGGACCGGGGAGCTGTTTTTT.